Listed here is a single T cell receptor beta chain. The data were taken from a study of shared clonotypes between healthy human individuals. The run depth of the assay was deep. The table came from immunoSEQ multiplex PCR; TCRdb's copy has only in-frame clones and leaves some out. The sample includes over a million clones, approximately 72% of them seen just once. CD4+ cells underwent separation, giving CD45RA+ naive and CD45RA-negative memory subsets. Sequencing input: memory CD4+ T cells sorted from blood. The sample's subset: CD45RA-negative fraction. This receptor was identified in a man younger than 35 in good health.

The DNA of the CDR3 is TGTGCCAGCAGCTTAGGGTCTCGGGGGCGAATGGTCGCCGGGGAGCTGTTTTTT. This codes for CASSLGSRGRMVAGELFF. This chain uses TRBV7-3 with TRBJ2-2; the D call may be TRBD1 or TRBD2 (6 bases each). CDR1 and CDR2 (germline): SGHTA, FQGTGA. The V gene lost 2 bases and the J gene lost 6 bases, with 22 bases spanning the gap. The CDR3 is 18 amino acids.